This T cell receptor beta chain was sequenced in a study of cytomegalovirus exposure and HLA in healthy donors. Study-level points and caveats: Subsequent analysis found a tendency for first-cohort TCR clusters to co-occur within the 95 to 150 validation repertoires.

TCRdb's copy holds only in-frame clones and misses some; the assay was immunoSEQ multiplex PCR. The table lists around 400,000 clones, roughly 85% of them singletons. A remark on this clone: The antigen remains unidentified.

Sample: PBMCs. This clonotype was sampled from a young woman in good health and CMV-seronegative.

DNA for the CDR3: TGCGCCAGCCGACTAGCGGGGGGTTACGATGAGCAGTTCTTC. It yields the protein CASRLAGGYDEQFF. The chain recombines TRBV5-1 with TRBJ2-1, with 13 nucleotides matching TRBD2. With 7 bases clipped from V and 8 bases from J, the junction kept 6 bases outside the gene matches. The CDR3 is made up of 14 amino acids. The V gene's germline CDR1 is SGHRS and CDR2 YFSETQ.